This T cell receptor (beta chain) was sequenced for a study of siplizumab effects on memory and regulatory T cells. Study-level results: Naive T cell populations appeared to exhibit greater diversity than memory cells and appeared to be major alloresponse contributors.

Libraries were prepared by immunoSEQ multiplex PCR; TCRdb keeps only in-frame clonotypes and omits some of them. The repertoire has 87,000 or so clones, approximately 93% of them found once; the top ten carry approximately 0.3%. Worth noting for this clone: Its specificity is not known.

This TCR came from a human donor in good health. The sample comprised non-Treg CD4+ T cells sorted from blood.

For the CDR3, the DNA is TGCAGTGCTAGGGGGGATACGCAGTATTTT. It yields the protein CSARGDTQYF. The chain is built from TRBV20-1 and TRBJ2-3; no definite D call. Trimming removed 3 bases from V and 6 bases from J, with 4 bases in between. The germline gives CDR1 DFQATT, CDR2 SNEGSKA (reference sequence). This CDR3 is built from 10 residues.